The text below deals with one T cell receptor beta chain. This record belongs to a study of T cell clusters in autoimmune cytopenias. The CDR3 is made up of 15 amino acids. Germline CDR1 SGHNT, CDR2 YYREEE (reference sequence). About 39,000 genome equivalents of blood DNA were amplified for TRB. One tube held mixed TRB-A and TRB-B primer pools for touch-down PCR. TCRdb reanalyzed the multiplex PCR reads and collapses them to one entry per CDR3 protein, without DNA. This sample's table has fewer than 1,500 distinct CDR3 sequences. The chain carries TRBV5-4 and TRBJ2-7; the TRBD1 assignment by TCRdb is unverifiable without DNA. The sample taken for sequencing was peripheral blood. This clonotype was obtained from a human donor with an autoimmune cytopenia or autoimmune hepatitis (not recorded which). CDR3 protein: CASSANPGQGALQYF.